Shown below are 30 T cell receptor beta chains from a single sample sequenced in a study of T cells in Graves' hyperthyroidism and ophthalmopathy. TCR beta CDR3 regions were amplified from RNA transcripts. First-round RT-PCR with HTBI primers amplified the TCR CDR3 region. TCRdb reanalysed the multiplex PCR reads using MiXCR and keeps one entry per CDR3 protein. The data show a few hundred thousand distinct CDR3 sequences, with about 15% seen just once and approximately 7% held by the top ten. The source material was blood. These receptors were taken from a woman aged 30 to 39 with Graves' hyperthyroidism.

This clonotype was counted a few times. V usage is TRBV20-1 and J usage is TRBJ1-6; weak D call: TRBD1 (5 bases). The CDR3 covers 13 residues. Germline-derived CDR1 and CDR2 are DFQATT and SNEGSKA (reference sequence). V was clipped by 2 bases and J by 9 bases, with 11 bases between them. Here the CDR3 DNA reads TGCAGTGCTAGATTTTACAGGTTTTCACCCCTCCACTTT. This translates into CSARFYRFSPLHF.

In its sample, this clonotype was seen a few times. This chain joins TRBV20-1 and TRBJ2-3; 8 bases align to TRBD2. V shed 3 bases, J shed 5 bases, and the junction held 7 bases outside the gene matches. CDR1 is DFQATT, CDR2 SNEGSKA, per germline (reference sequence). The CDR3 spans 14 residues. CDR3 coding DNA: TGCAGTGCTAGCGGGAGGGCCATGAGAGATACGCAGTATTTT. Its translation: CSASGRAMRDTQYF.

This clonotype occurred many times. The CDR3 protein is CASSTRGPNEKLFF. In DNA, the CDR3 is TGTGCCAGCAGCACGAGGGGACCTAATGAAAAACTGTTTTTT. This chain joins TRBV7-6 and TRBJ1-4; D is possibly TRBD1 (5 bases). The CDR3 length is 14 residues. Germline assignment: CDR1 SGHVS and CDR2 FNYEAQ. With 5 bases removed from V and 3 bases from J, the gap between germline ends came to 10 bases.

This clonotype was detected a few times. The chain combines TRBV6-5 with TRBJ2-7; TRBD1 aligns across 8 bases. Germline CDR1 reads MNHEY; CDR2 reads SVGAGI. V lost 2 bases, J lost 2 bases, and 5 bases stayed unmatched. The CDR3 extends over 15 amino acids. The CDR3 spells CASSYAGGRTYEQYF. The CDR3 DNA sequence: TGTGCCAGCAGTTACGCAGGGGGCCGAACCTACGAGCAGTACTTC.

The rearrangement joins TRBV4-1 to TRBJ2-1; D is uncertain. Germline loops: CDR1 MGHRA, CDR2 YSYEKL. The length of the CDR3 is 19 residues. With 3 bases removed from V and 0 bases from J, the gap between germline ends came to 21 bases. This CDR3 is CASSQSGPTAKISYNEQFF. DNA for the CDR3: TGCGCCAGCAGCCAGTCGGGCCCGACGGCCAAAATCTCCTACAATGAGCAGTTCTTC.

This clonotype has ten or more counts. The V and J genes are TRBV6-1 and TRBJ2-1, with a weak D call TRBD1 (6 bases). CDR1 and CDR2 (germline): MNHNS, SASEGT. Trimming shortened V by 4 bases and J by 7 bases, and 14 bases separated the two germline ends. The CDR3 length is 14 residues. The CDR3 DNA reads TGTGCCAGCAGTGTACAGGGTTTTGGGAATGAGCAGTTCTTC. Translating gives CASSVQGFGNEQFF.

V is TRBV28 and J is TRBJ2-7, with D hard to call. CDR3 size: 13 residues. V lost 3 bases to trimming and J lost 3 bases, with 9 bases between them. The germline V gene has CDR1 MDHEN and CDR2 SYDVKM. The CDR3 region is CASSLRQHYEQYF. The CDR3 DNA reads TGTGCCAGCAGTTTGCGTCAGCACTACGAGCAGTACTTC.

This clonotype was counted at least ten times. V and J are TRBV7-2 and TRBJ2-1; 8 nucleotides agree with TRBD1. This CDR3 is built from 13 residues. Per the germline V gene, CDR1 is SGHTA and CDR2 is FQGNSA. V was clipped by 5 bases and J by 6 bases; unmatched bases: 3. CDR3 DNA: TGTGCCAGCAGCGTAACAGGGGGCAATGAGCAGTTCTTC. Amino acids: CASSVTGGNEQFF.

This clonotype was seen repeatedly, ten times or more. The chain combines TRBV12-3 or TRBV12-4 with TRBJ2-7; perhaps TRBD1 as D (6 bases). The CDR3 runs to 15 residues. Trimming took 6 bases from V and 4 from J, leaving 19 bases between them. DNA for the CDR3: TGTGCCAGCAGGCCCTCGGGCAGGGGCATTTACGAGCAGTACTTC. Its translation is CASRPSGRGIYEQYF.

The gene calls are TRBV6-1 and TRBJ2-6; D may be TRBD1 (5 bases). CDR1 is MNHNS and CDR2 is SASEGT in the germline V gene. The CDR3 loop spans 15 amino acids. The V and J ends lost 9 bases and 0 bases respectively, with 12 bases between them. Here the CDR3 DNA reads TGTGCCAGTGGGGCCGTCGCCTCTGGGGCCAACGTCCTGACTTTC. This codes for CASGAVASGANVLTF.

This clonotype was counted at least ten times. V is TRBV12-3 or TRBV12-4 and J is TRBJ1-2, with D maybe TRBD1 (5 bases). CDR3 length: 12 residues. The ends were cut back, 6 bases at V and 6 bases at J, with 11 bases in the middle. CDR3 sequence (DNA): TGTGCCAGCAGCCGAGGACAAAATGGCTACACCTTC. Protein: CASSRGQNGYTF.

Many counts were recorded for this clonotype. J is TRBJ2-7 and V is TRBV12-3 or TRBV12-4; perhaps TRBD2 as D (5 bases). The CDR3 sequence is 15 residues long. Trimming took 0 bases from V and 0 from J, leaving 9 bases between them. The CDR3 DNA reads TGTGCCAGCAGTTTAGCCAGGAGGCTCTCCTACGAGCAGTACTTC. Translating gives CASSLARRLSYEQYF.

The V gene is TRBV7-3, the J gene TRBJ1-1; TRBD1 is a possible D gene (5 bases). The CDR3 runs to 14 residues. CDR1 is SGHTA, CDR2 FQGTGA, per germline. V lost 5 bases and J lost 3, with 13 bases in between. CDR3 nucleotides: TGTGCCAGCAGCCCGCAGGGTATCGACACTGAAGCTTTCTTT. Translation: CASSPQGIDTEAFF.

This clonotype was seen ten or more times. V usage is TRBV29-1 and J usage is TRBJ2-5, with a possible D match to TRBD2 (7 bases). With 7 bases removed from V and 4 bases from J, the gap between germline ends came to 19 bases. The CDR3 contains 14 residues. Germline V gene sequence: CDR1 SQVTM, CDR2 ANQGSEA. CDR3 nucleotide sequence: TGCAGCGCCAGCGGGGCCAGGGGAAGAGAGACCCAGTACTTC. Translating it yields CSASGARGRETQYF.

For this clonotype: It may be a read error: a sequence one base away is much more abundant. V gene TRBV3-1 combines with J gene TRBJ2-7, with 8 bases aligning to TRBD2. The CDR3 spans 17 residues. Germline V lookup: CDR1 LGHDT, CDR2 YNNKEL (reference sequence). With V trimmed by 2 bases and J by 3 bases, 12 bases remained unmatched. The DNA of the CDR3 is TGTGCCAGCAGCCAAACCCAAGGGGCAGCGGGAGTCTACGAGCAGTACTTC. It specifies CASSQTQGAAGVYEQYF.

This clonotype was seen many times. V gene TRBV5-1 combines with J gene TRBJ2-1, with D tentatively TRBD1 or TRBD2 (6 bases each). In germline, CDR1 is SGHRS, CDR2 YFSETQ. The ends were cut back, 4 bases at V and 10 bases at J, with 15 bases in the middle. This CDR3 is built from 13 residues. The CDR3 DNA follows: TGCGCCAGCAGCGCGAGGGGGGCCTCCGAGCAGTTCTTC. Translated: CASSARGASEQFF.

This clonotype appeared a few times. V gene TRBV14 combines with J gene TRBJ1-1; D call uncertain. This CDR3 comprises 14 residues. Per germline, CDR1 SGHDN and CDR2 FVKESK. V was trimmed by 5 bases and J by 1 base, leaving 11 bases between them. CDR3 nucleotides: TGTGCCAGCAGCTCGACTATGCGGAACACTGAAGCTTTCTTT. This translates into CASSSTMRNTEAFF.

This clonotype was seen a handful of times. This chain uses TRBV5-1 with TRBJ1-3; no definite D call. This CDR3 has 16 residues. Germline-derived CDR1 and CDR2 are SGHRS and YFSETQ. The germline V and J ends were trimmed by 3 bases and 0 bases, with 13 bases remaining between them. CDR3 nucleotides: TGCGCCAGCAGCTACTCAGGACGGAGCTCTGGAAACACCATATATTTT. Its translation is CASSYSGRSSGNTIYF.

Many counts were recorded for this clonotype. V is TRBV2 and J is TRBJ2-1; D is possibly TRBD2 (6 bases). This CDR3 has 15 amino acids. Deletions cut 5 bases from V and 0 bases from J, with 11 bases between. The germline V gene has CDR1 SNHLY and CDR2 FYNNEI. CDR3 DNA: TGTGCCAGCAGTTCCTTGGGGGGCTCCTACAATGAGCAGTTCTTC. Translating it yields CASSSLGGSYNEQFF.

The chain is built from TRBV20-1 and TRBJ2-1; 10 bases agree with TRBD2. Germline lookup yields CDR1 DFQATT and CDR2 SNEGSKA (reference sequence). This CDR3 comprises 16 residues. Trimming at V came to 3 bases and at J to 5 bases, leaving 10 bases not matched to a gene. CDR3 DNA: TGCAGTGCTAGGAAAAGACTAGCGGGTGGGCACAATGAGCAGTTCTTC. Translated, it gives CSARKRLAGGHNEQFF.

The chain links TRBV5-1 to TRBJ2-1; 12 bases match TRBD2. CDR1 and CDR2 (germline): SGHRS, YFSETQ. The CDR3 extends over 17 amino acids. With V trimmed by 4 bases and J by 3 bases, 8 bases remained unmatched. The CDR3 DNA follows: TGCGCCAGCAGCCCGTCTAGCGGGAGGGGTCGCTACAATGAGCAGTTCTTC. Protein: CASSPSSGRGRYNEQFF.

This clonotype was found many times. The CDR3 DNA reads TGTGCCAGCGGGCTAGCGGGGACCTCCTACAATGAGCAGTTCTTC. It is translated as CASGLAGTSYNEQFF. J is TRBJ2-1 and V is TRBV12-3 or TRBV12-4; 9 nucleotides match TRBD2. V lost 8 bases, J lost 0 bases, and 5 bases stayed unmatched. CDR3 length: 15 residues.

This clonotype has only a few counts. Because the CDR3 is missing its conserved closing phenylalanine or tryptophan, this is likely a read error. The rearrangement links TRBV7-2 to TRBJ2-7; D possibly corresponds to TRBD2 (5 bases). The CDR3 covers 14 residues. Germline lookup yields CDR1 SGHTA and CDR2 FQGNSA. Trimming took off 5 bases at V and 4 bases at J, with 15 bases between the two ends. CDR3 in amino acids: CASSPDRGAYEQYL. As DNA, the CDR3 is TGTGCCAGCAGCCCCGACCGGGGAGCGTACGAGCAGTACCTC.

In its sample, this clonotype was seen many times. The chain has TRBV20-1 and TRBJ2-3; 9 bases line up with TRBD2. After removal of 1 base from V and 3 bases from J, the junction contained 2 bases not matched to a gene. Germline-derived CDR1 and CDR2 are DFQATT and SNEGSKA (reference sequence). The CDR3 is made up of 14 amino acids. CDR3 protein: CSARGLAETDTQYF. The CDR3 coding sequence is TGCAGTGCTAGAGGACTAGCGGAAACAGATACGCAGTATTTT.

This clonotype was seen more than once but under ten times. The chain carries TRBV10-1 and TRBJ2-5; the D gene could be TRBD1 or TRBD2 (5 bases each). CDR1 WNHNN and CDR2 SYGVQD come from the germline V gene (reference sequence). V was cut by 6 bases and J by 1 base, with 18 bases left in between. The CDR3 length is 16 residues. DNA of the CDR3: TGCGCCAGCAGCGCCCAGGGCCGTGGGGGCCAAGAGACCCAGTACTTC. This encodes CASSAQGRGGQETQYF.

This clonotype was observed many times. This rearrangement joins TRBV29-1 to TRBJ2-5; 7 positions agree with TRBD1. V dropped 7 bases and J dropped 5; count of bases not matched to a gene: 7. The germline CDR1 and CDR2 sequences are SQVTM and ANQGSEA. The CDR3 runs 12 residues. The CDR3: CSGGQEGETQYF. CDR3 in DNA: TGCAGCGGAGGACAGGAAGGGGAGACCCAGTACTTC.

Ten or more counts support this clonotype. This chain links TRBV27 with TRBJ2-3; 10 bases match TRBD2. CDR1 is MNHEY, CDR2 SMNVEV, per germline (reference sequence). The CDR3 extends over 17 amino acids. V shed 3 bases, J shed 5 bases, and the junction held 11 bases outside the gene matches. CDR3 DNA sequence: TGTGCCAGCAGTTTGTACTCAGGGCTAGCGGGAGAAGATACGCAGTATTTT. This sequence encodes CASSLYSGLAGEDTQYF.

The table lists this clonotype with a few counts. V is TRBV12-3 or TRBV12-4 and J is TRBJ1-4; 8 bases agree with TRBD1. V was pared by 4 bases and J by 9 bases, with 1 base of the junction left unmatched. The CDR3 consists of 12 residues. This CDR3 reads CASSWDRKKLFF. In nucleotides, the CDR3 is TGTGCCAGCAGTTGGGACAGGAAAAAACTGTTTTTT.

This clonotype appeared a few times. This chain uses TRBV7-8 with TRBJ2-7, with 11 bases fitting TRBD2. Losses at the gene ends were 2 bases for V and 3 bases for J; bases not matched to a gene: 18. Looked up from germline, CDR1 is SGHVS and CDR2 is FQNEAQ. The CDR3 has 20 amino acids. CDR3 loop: CASSLKRSGLADLHLYEQYF. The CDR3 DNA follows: TGTGCCAGCAGCTTAAAGCGGTCGGGACTAGCGGACCTTCATCTCTACGAGCAGTACTTC.

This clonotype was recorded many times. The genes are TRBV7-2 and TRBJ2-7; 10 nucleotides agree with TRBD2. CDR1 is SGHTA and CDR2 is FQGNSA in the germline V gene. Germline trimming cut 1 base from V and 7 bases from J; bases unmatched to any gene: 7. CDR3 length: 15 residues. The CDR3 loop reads CASSLEREGQREQYF. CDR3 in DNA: TGTGCCAGCAGCTTAGAGCGGGAGGGCCAAAGGGAGCAGTACTTC.